A single sample is the source of the 31 T cell receptor beta chains below, sequenced in a study of OX40 agonist ivuxolimab in advanced cancers. TCRdb keeps only in-frame clones here, not all; method: immunoSEQ multiplex PCR. The sample shows roughly 65,000 clones, around four fifths of them seen only once. This material consisted of CD4+ or CD8+ T cells sorted from blood, taken in a trial of the OX40 agonist ivuxolimab. The receptors come from an adult with an advanced solid tumor such as melanoma, head and neck, liver or kidney cancer.

The chain joins TRBV5-1 to TRBJ2-1; 9 nucleotides match TRBD1. The CDR3 consists of 16 residues. The germline V gene encodes CDR1 SGHRS and CDR2 YFSETQ. The junction had 15 bases not matched to a gene; V was cut back by 5 bases and J by 9 bases. The CDR3 protein is CASRRSFRDRVPEQFF. The CDR3 DNA is TGCGCCAGCAGACGAAGCTTCCGGGACAGGGTGCCTGAGCAGTTCTTC. Complete variable domain (other parts from reference TRBV5-1 and TRBJ2-1): KAGVTQTPRYLIKTRGQQVTLSCSPISGHRSVSWYQQTPGQGLQFLFEYFSETQRNKGNFPGRFSGRQFSNSRSEMNVSTLELGDSALYLCASRRSFRDRVPEQFFGPGTRLTVL.

The genes are TRBV28 and TRBJ2-7; TRBD2 matches 8 bases. Germline assignment: CDR1 MDHEN and CDR2 SYDVKM. With V trimmed by 3 bases and J by 4 bases, 8 bases remained unmatched. CDR3 length: 15 amino acids. CDR3 DNA sequence: TGTGCCAGCAGTTTTCCCTTAGCGGGGCGTTACGAGCAGTACTTC. The encoded protein is CASSFPLAGRYEQYF.

This sequence joins TRBV5-4 and TRBJ1-1; tentative D call: TRBD1 (5 bases). The V gene lost 3 bases and the J gene lost 3 bases, with 18 bases spanning the gap. Germline-derived CDR1 and CDR2 are SGHNT and YYREEE (reference sequence). This CDR3 region has 16 residues. The CDR3 DNA reads as TGTGCCAGCAGCTCCTATACCCGGGGGGGGGACACTGAAGCTTTCTTT. The encoded protein is CASSSYTRGGDTEAFF.

V usage is TRBV7-6 and J usage is TRBJ1-2; D gene uncertain. Germline values: CDR1 SGHVS, CDR2 FNYEAQ. This CDR3 is 15 amino acids long. Trimming removed 2 bases from V and 5 bases from J, with 15 bases in between. CDR3 region: CASSLSTTILYGYTF. As DNA, the CDR3 is TGTGCCAGCAGCTTATCCACCACCATACTATATGGCTACACCTTC. Full variable domain (rest looked up from reference TRBV7-6 and TRBJ1-2): GAGVSQSPRYKVTKRGQDVALRCDPISGHVSLYWYRQALGQGPEFLTYFNYEAQQDKSGLPNDRFSAERPEGSISTLTIQRTEQRDSAMYRCASSLSTTILYGYTFGSGTRLTVV.

The V and J genes are TRBV2 and TRBJ2-1; 7 bases are a match to TRBD2. The CDR3 spans 15 residues. V was clipped by 7 bases and J by 0 bases; unmatched bases: 6. Germline assignment: CDR1 SNHLY and CDR2 FYNNEI. CDR3 in amino acids: CASTAREGSYNEQFF. The CDR3 DNA sequence: TGTGCCAGCACCGCGAGGGAGGGCTCCTACAATGAGCAGTTCTTC.

This clone was detected only a few times. The V call is TRBV4-2, the J call TRBJ1-1, with a possible D match to TRBD1 (5 bases). V lost 0 bases to trimming and J lost 5 bases, with 13 bases between them. Germline CDR1 LGHNA, CDR2 YNFKEQ. The length of the CDR3 is 15 residues. This CDR3 reads CASSQDAGPSTEAFF. The CDR3 region has the DNA TGTGCCAGCAGCCAAGATGCGGGACCGAGTACTGAAGCTTTCTTT.

The CDR3 DNA follows: TGTGCCAGCGGTTCGGGTGATCCGTATATTTACGAGCAGTACTTC. It encodes CASGSGDPYIYEQYF. The chain uses TRBV7-9 and TRBJ2-7; D not resolved. The length of the CDR3 is 15 residues. Germline V CDR1 and CDR2: SEHNR, FQNEAQ (reference sequence). The ends were cut back, 8 bases at V and 4 bases at J, with 21 bases in the middle. Full variable domain (outside the CDR3, taken from reference TRBV7-9 and TRBJ2-7): DTGVSQNPRHKITKRGQNVTFRCDPISEHNRLYWYRQTLGQGPEFLTYFQNEAQLEKSRLLSDRFSAERPKGSFSTLEIQRTEQGDSAMYLCASGSGDPYIYEQYFGPGTRLTVT.

For this clone: An end of the junction differs from the germline gene, which may be a read error. V is TRBV7-2 and J is TRBJ2-1; 12 bases agree with TRBD2. The CDR3 sequence is 11 residues long. Germline values: CDR1 SGHTA, CDR2 FQGNSA. The CDR3 nucleotides are TGTGCCAGCAGCTCGACTAGCGGGAGAATCTTC. This translates into CASSSTSGRIF.

The V gene is TRBV2, the J gene TRBJ2-1, with 8 nucleotides matching TRBD1. Germline V gene lookup returns CDR1 SNHLY and CDR2 FYNNEI. Unmatched junction bases numbered 7, after V lost 5 bases and J lost 7 bases. The length of the CDR3 is 14 residues. This CDR3 is CASSTRTGTNEQFF. The CDR3, as DNA: TGTGCCAGCAGTACACGGACAGGGACGAATGAGCAGTTCTTC.

The V and J genes are TRBV5-4 and TRBJ1-1; D unclear. The CDR3 consists of 14 residues. Germline values: CDR1 SGHNT, CDR2 YYREEE (reference sequence). V shed 2 bases and J shed 4 bases, with 12 bases lying between them. The CDR3 loop is CASSLGRGGTEAFF. CDR3 DNA: TGTGCCAGCAGCTTAGGGCGGGGAGGCACTGAAGCTTTCTTT.

The chain joins TRBV7-9 to TRBJ2-3; 12 bases match TRBD2. The CDR3 runs to 17 residues. V was clipped by 5 bases and J by 2 bases; unmatched bases: 8. CDR1 and CDR2 from the germline V gene are SEHNR and FQNEAQ (reference sequence). CDR3 nucleotide sequence: TGTGCCAGCAGCGATTCTAGCGGGAGGGCGACCACAGATACGCAGTATTTT. It is translated as CASSDSSGRATTDTQYF.

This clone was seen once. The chain combines TRBV5-1 with TRBJ2-6, with D uncertain. The ends were cut back, 1 base at V and 2 bases at J, with 10 bases in the middle. This CDR3 spans 16 amino acids. Germline-derived CDR1 and CDR2 are SGHRS and YFSETQ. The CDR3 here is CASSLIGPTGANVLTF. The CDR3, as DNA: TGCGCCAGCAGCTTGATAGGGCCCACTGGGGCCAACGTCCTGACTTTC.

The chain is built from TRBV5-6 and TRBJ1-1; D possibly corresponds to TRBD1 (5 bases). V was trimmed by 0 bases and J by 5 bases, leaving 11 bases between them. CDR3 length: 14 amino acids. The germline V gene encodes CDR1 SGHDT and CDR2 YYEEEE. The CDR3 region has the DNA TGTGCCAGCAGCTTGGTAGGGGTAGGGACTGAAGCTTTCTTT. This translates into CASSLVGVGTEAFF.

The V and J genes are TRBV5-1 and TRBJ2-1; 8 nucleotides align to TRBD2. The CDR3 consists of 15 residues. The germline gives CDR1 SGHRS, CDR2 YFSETQ. V trimming: 5 bases; J trimming: 7 bases; junction bases outside the gene matches: 11. CDR3 nucleotides: TGCGCCAGCAGAACGGTGGCGGGGGGCCAAAATGAGCAGTTCTTC. This sequence encodes CASRTVAGGQNEQFF.

V and J are TRBV6-1 and TRBJ2-7; TRBD1 aligns across 8 bases. CDR1 MNHNS and CDR2 SASEGT come from the germline V gene. The CDR3 contains 14 residues. CDR3 residues: CVTSGTGGSYEQYV. CDR3 in DNA: TGTGTAACGTCCGGGACAGGAGGGTCCTACGAGCAGTACGTC.

The rearrangement joins TRBV10-2 to TRBJ2-3, with 13 bases lining up with TRBD2. CDR1 and CDR2 from the germline V gene are WSHSY and SAAADI. This CDR3 has 14 residues. V trimming: 6 bases; J trimming: 3 bases; junction bases outside the gene matches: 0. CDR3 bases: TGCGCCAGCAGGGGACTAGCGGGGACAGATACGCAGTATTTT. Its protein product is CASRGLAGTDTQYF.

The chain has TRBV7-2 and TRBJ2-1; 9 bases agree with TRBD2. CDR1 is SGHTA, CDR2 FQGNSA, per germline. V was clipped by 3 bases and J by 10 bases; unmatched bases: 7. The CDR3 sequence is 14 residues long. CDR3 residues: CASSFQLAGDEQFF. CDR3 in DNA: TGTGCCAGCAGCTTCCAATTAGCGGGAGACGAGCAGTTCTTC.

This chain connects TRBV28 to TRBJ1-3; D gene unclear. This CDR3 has 15 residues. V lost 5 bases and J 0 bases, leaving 11 bases between the germline ends. Germline V gene data show CDR1 as MDHEN and CDR2 as SYDVKM. The CDR3 sequence: CASSDQGNSGNTIYF. CDR3 nucleotide sequence: TGTGCCAGCAGTGACCAAGGAAACTCTGGAAACACCATATATTTT.

Here the CDR3 reads CASSGLAYEQYV. CDR3 nucleotides: TGTGCCAGCAGTGGACTAGCCTACGAGCAGTACGTC. This chain connects TRBV2 to TRBJ2-7, with D possibly TRBD2 on 6 matching bases. Trimming pared 4 bases from V and 2 bases from J, leaving 6 bases between. This CDR3 has 12 amino acids. The germline gives CDR1 SNHLY, CDR2 FYNNEI.

The chain employs TRBV7-2 and TRBJ2-3; perhaps TRBD2 as D (5 bases). The V end lost 1 base, the J end lost 7 bases, and 12 bases lay between the germline ends. Germline-derived CDR1 and CDR2 are SGHTA and FQGNSA. The CDR3 is 14 residues long. The CDR3 DNA sequence: TGTGCCAGCAGCTTAGGTGGGGTAGCGAATACGCAGTATTTT. Protein: CASSLGGVANTQYF.

The chain couples TRBV7-6 to TRBJ2-5, with 8 bases identical to TRBD2. CDR1 and CDR2 (germline): SGHVS, FNYEAQ. V shed 0 bases and J 13 bases; nucleotides not matched to a gene: 4. This CDR3 spans 12 amino acids. CDR3 sequence reads: CASSLASGDRYF. The DNA of the CDR3 is TGTGCCAGCAGCTTAGCTAGCGGGGACCGGTACTTC.

This sequence joins TRBV29-1 and TRBJ2-1; TRBD1 might be the D (6 bases). Germline V lookup: CDR1 SQVTM, CDR2 ANQGSEA. The CDR3 runs 11 residues. Trimming pared 7 bases from V and 8 bases from J, leaving 12 bases between. The CDR3 DNA reads TGCAGCGGTACAGGGAACGATGAGCAGTTCTTC. Residues: CSGTGNDEQFF.

The chain is built from TRBV4-3 and TRBJ2-5; D not certain. V was shortened by 0 bases and J by 5 bases, with 10 bases between the two germline ends. CDR1 is LGHNA and CDR2 is YSLEER in the germline V gene. The CDR3 runs to 14 residues. CDR3 region: CASSQDLGTETQYF. DNA for the CDR3: TGCGCCAGCAGCCAAGATCTAGGTACGGAGACCCAGTACTTC.

This chain uses TRBV28 with TRBJ2-5, with no clear D. Germline CDR1 MDHEN, CDR2 SYDVKM. V shed 0 bases and J shed 0 bases, with 5 bases lying between them. The CDR3 extends over 14 amino acids. The CDR3 region is CASSLWGNQETQYF. As DNA, the CDR3 is TGTGCCAGCAGTTTATGGGGAAACCAAGAGACCCAGTACTTC.

The rearrangement uses TRBV7-7 and TRBJ2-3; 11 nucleotides agree with TRBD2. After removal of 5 bases from V and 5 bases from J, the junction contained 3 bases not matched to a gene. Germline CDR1 and CDR2: SSHAT and FNYEAQ (reference sequence). The CDR3 runs 14 residues. CDR3 DNA sequence: TGTGCCAGCAGCCCTAGCGGGAGGATAGATACGCAGTATTTT. It yields the protein CASSPSGRIDTQYF.

This chain connects TRBV7-7 to TRBJ2-5, with TRBD1 matching over 7 bases. The CDR3 runs to 14 residues. The germline V gene has CDR1 SSHAT and CDR2 FNYEAQ (reference sequence). J was trimmed by 5 bases and V by 5 bases; bases with no gene match: 8. The CDR3 loop is CASSPNRGGETQYF. CDR3 bases: TGTGCCAGCAGCCCGAACAGGGGTGGGGAGACCCAGTACTTC.

This clone was counted only a few times. The genes are TRBV4-1 and TRBJ2-1; D may be TRBD1 or TRBD2 (5 bases each). The CDR3 runs to 14 residues. Trimming stripped 0 bases from V and 4 bases from J, with 7 bases between. In germline, CDR1 is MGHRA, CDR2 YSYEKL. As DNA, the CDR3 is TGCGCCAGCAGCCAAGATTGGGGGTACAATGAGCAGTTCTTC. Its translation: CASSQDWGYNEQFF.

The chain carries TRBV11-2 and TRBJ2-5; D is uncertain. Per germline, CDR1 SGHAT and CDR2 FQNNGV. The CDR3 totals 13 residues. Deletions cut 1 base from V and 2 bases from J, with 5 bases between. In DNA form, the CDR3 reads TGTGCCAGCAGCTTAGTTGCTCAAGAGACCCAGTACTTC. This gives the protein CASSLVAQETQYF.

The rearrangement links TRBV5-1 to TRBJ2-3; 8 bases are a match to TRBD1. CDR1 is SGHRS and CDR2 is YFSETQ in the germline V gene. Trimming removed 4 bases from V and 3 bases from J; junction bases left unmatched: 4. The CDR3 runs 14 residues. DNA of the CDR3: TGCGCCAGCAGCCCGGACAGGGTTACAGATACGCAGTATTTT. Its translation: CASSPDRVTDTQYF.

The chain has TRBV10-1 and TRBJ2-5; D is possibly TRBD1 or TRBD2 (6 bases each). The V end was cut by 3 bases, the J end by 0 bases, with 20 bases between. Germline V gene sequence: CDR1 WNHNN, CDR2 SYGVQD (reference sequence). This CDR3 spans 18 amino acids. The CDR3 protein is CASSEDLTRGTYQETQYF. The CDR3 DNA sequence: TGCGCCAGCAGTGAAGATCTAACCCGCGGGACATACCAAGAGACCCAGTACTTC.

V usage is TRBV19 and J usage is TRBJ2-7; D gene uncertain. With 7 bases removed from V and 3 bases from J, the gap between germline ends came to 10 bases. This CDR3 region has 12 residues. From germline, CDR1 is LNHDA and CDR2 SQIVND (reference sequence). CDR3 bases: TGTGCCAGTATCGGTGGTGGCTACGAGCAGTACTTC. Amino acids: CASIGGGYEQYF.